This is a list of T cell receptor beta chains from one sample in a study of beta chain features in type 1 diabetes. Clones were sequenced by immunoSEQ multiplex PCR, and TCRdb holds only the in-frame ones, with some missing. The sample has under 250,000 clones, about 25% seen once. Input material: central memory CD4+ T cells from blood. These TCRs come from a young man in good health. The CDR3 runs from the conserved cysteine through the conserved F or W. D genes are given only for firm matches. The size field is filled for only some rows; it gives once, few, many or a size class.

V,D,size,J,CDR3,DNA
TRBV28,-,few,TRBJ2-3,CASSLLLVTDTQYF,TGTGCCAGCAGTTTACTCCTAGTCACAGATACGCAGTATTTT
TRBV30,-,few,TRBJ1-1,CAWLTGFIAFF,TGTGCCTGGCTGACAGGTTTTATAGCTTTCTTT
TRBV29-1,TRBD1,-,TRBJ2-7,CSVRTGIYEQYF,TGCAGCGTCAGGACAGGGATCTACGAGCAGTACTTC
TRBV5-5,-,few,TRBJ1-1,CASSFLRMNTEAFF,TGTGCCAGCAGCTTTTTGAGGATGAACACTGAAGCTTTCTTT
TRBV30,TRBD2,-,TRBJ2-3,CAWKSRGSSNTQYF,TGTGCCTGGAAGAGCCGCGGGAGCTCGAACACGCAGTATTTT
TRBV28,TRBD2,-,TRBJ2-3,CASSLFSGGLDTQYF,TGTGCCAGCAGTTTATTTTCGGGAGGGTTAGATACGCAGTATTTT
TRBV20-1,-,-,TRBJ2-3,CSAEFMETQYF,TGCAGCGCCGAATTCATGGAAACGCAGTATTTT
TRBV10-3,-,few,TRBJ1-1,CAISREASTEAFF,TGTGCCATCAGTAGGGAGGCGAGCACTGAAGCTTTCTTT
TRBV6-1,-,once,TRBJ2-7,CASSDSQFSYEQYF,TGTGCCAGCAGTGATAGTCAGTTCTCCTACGAGCAGTACTTC
TRBV12-5,TRBD1,-,TRBJ2-1,CASGLIRQGKFF,TGTGCTAGTGGTTTGATAAGACAGGGCAAGTTCTTC
TRBV5-1,-,-,TRBJ2-5,CASSLSPLAGETQYF,TGCGCCAGCAGCTTGAGTCCGCTAGCCGGAGAGACCCAGTACTTC
TRBV5-4,TRBD1,-,TRBJ2-2,CASSWGTVNTGELFF,TGTGCCAGCAGCTGGGGGACAGTGAACACCGGGGAGCTGTTTTTT
TRBV2,-,-,TRBJ1-1,CASSLDRSAEAFF,TGTGCCAGCAGCCTGGATCGTAGTGCTGAAGCTTTCTTT
TRBV6-6,TRBD1,few,TRBJ1-4,CASNRDSNEKLFF,TGTGCCAGCAACCGGGACAGTAATGAAAAACTGTTTTTT
TRBV9,-,-,TRBJ1-1,CASSVRMNTEAFF,TGTGCCAGCAGCGTAAGAATGAACACTGAAGCTTTCTTT
TRBV9,TRBD2,-,TRBJ2-1,CASSVVLSGGLDEQFF,TGTGCCAGCAGCGTAGTTCTTAGCGGGGGGCTGGATGAGCAGTTCTTC
TRBV10-3,TRBD2,few,TRBJ2-1,CAIGRTSGKDEQFF,TGTGCCATCGGAAGGACTAGCGGGAAAGATGAGCAGTTCTTC
TRBV7-9,-,few,TRBJ1-1,CASSVLDNRANTEAFF,TGTGCCAGCAGCGTTCTCGACAACAGGGCGAACACTGAAGCTTTCTTT
TRBV30,TRBD2,-,TRBJ2-7,CAWSAGLAGGKDEQYF,TGTGCCTGGAGTGCGGGACTAGCGGGGGGGAAGGACGAGCAGTACTTC
TRBV7-9,-,-,TRBJ2-1,CASSYGQSSYNEQFF,TGTGCCAGCAGCTACGGACAGAGCTCCTACAATGAGCAGTTCTTC
TRBV30,-,-,TRBJ1-2,CAWNKQGVYGYTF,TGTGCCTGGAATAAACAGGGAGTCTATGGCTACACCTTC
TRBV29-1,TRBD1,few,TRBJ2-7,CSVGHQGGIDEQYF,TGCAGCGTGGGTCATCAAGGGGGCATCGACGAGCAGTACTTC
TRBV28,TRBD1,-,TRBJ2-1,CASSPGQGYNEQFF,TGTGCCAGCAGTCCAGGACAGGGCTACAATGAGCAGTTCTTC
TRBV10-3,-,many,TRBJ1-1,CATRNKQGNTEAFF,TGTGCCACGCGAAATAAGCAGGGAAACACTGAAGCTTTCTTT
TRBV30,-,-,TRBJ1-5,CAWSRGSNSNQPQHF,TGTGCCTGGAGTAGGGGGAGTAATAGCAATCAGCCCCAGCATTTT
TRBV30,-,-,TRBJ1-6,CAWSEQWDSPLHF,TGTGCCTGGAGTGAACAGTGGGATTCACCCCTCCACTTT
TRBV25-1,-,-,TRBJ1-5,CASSEGDQPQHF,TGTGCCAGCAGTGAAGGGGATCAGCCCCAGCATTTT
TRBV30,TRBD1,-,TRBJ1-2,CAWRGQAGYGYTF,TGTGCCTGGCGAGGACAGGCAGGGTATGGCTACACCTTC
TRBV5-1,-,-,TRBJ2-3,CASSLAGDTQYF,TGCGCCAGCAGCTTGGCAGGAGATACGCAGTATTTT
TRBV29-1,-,few,TRBJ2-2,CSVSPRATGELFF,TGCAGCGTCTCCCCAAGGGCCACCGGGGAGCTGTTTTTT
TRBV7-2,-,many,TRBJ2-5,CASSPNRGEGRETQYF,TGTGCCAGCAGCCCGAACCGGGGAGAGGGGCGCGAGACCCAGTACTTC
TRBV6-5,-,-,TRBJ1-1,CASSYRRMGDTEAFF,TGTGCCAGCAGTTACAGGCGAATGGGGGACACTGAAGCTTTCTTT
TRBV6-1,-,-,TRBJ1-6,CASSEGEGASPLHF,TGTGCCAGCAGTGAAGGGGAAGGTGCTTCACCCCTCCACTTT
TRBV7-9,-,few,TRBJ1-2,CASSYPNREANGYTF,TGTGCCAGCAGCTACCCTAACAGGGAGGCGAATGGCTACACCTTC
TRBV30,TRBD1,-,TRBJ1-5,CAWSGTGGPLSNQPQHF,TGTGCCTGGAGTGGGACAGGGGGACCACTTAGCAATCAGCCCCAGCATTTT
TRBV6-1,-,few,TRBJ2-5,CASTSGGQVTQYF,TGTGCCAGCACATCCGGGGGGCAGGTGACCCAGTACTTC
TRBV15,-,few,TRBJ2-5,CATSRDGSRAKATQYF,TGTGCCACCAGCAGAGATGGCAGCAGGGCCAAGGCGACCCAGTACTTC
TRBV25-1,-,-,TRBJ2-3,CASSESRYADTQYF,TGTGCCAGCAGTGAATCCCGCTATGCAGATACGCAGTATTTT
TRBV2,-,many,TRBJ1-5,CASSPGAPNQPQHF,TGTGCCAGCAGTCCAGGGGCTCCCAATCAGCCCCAGCATTTT
TRBV29-1,TRBD1,-,TRBJ1-2,CSVLTGFGYTF,TGCAGCGTCCTGACAGGGTTCGGCTACACCTTC
TRBV6-6,TRBD2,few,TRBJ2-5,CASSAGTSGRLETQYF,TGTGCCAGCAGTGCTGGGACTAGCGGGAGGCTGGAGACCCAGTACTTC
TRBV2,TRBD1,-,TRBJ2-2,CASSGQGAKNTGELFF,TGTGCCAGCTCTGGACAGGGGGCAAAGAACACCGGGGAGCTGTTTTTT
TRBV27,TRBD2,-,TRBJ2-7,CASSYVAGGEQYF,TGTGCCAGCAGTTATGTAGCGGGAGGGGAGCAGTACTTC
TRBV10-2,-,-,TRBJ2-2,CASGEGGELFF,TGCGCCAGCGGAGAGGGCGGGGAGCTGTTTTTT
TRBV11-2,-,many,TRBJ2-3,CASRRGGGSETDTQYF,TGTGCCAGCAGAAGAGGGGGTGGGAGTGAGACAGATACGCAGTATTTT
TRBV30,-,-,TRBJ2-7,CATIGDGTYEQYF,TGTGCCACTATAGGGGACGGCACCTACGAGCAGTACTTC
TRBV29-1,TRBD1,-,TRBJ2-7,CSVLGTGGYEQYF,TGCAGCGTACTCGGGACAGGGGGCTACGAGCAGTACTTC
TRBV5-1,-,-,TRBJ2-5,CASSFSGSQETQYF,TGCGCCAGCAGCTTTAGTGGGTCCCAAGAGACCCAGTACTTC